By share, the clone carrying this T cell receptor beta chain counts as medium-sized. The CDR3 totals 14 residues. Germline lookup yields CDR1 SGHTA and CDR2 FQGNSA. Trimming removed 6 bases from V and 4 bases from J, with 15 bases in between. TCRdb called the 5' RACE reads again in MiXCR, with one record for every CDR3 protein. The data show over 35,000 distinct CDR3 sequences, with about a tenth seen just once and 9.7% held by the top ten. This sample stems from a study of early T cells in non-severe SARS-CoV-2 infection. Material for sequencing was whole blood. This TCR was sampled from an adult who was a healthcare worker with PCR-confirmed SARS-CoV-2 infection or an uninfected control (not recorded which). The chain uses TRBV7-2 and TRBJ1-2; a possible D gene is TRBD1 (5 bases). This chain's CDR3 is CASSEGVGGYGYTF. The CDR3 DNA sequence: TGTGCCAGCAGTGAAGGGGTCGGAGGCTATGGCTACACCTTC.